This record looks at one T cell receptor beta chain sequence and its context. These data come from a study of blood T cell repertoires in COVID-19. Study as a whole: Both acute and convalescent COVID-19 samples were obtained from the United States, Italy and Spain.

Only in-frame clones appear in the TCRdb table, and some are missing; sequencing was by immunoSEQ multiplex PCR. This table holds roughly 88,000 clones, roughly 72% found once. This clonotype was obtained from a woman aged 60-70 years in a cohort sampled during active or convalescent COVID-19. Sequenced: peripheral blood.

CDR3 in amino acids: CAWSVTWGLGEKLFF. CDR3 sequence (DNA): TGTGCCTGGAGTGTAACGTGGGGGCTGGGGGAAAAACTGTTTTTT. The rearrangement joins TRBV30 to TRBJ1-4; D possibly corresponds to TRBD1 (6 bases). Looked up from germline, CDR1 is GTSNPN and CDR2 is SVGIG (reference sequence). The germline V and J ends were trimmed by 0 bases and 8 bases, with 16 bases remaining between them. CDR3 length: 15 residues.